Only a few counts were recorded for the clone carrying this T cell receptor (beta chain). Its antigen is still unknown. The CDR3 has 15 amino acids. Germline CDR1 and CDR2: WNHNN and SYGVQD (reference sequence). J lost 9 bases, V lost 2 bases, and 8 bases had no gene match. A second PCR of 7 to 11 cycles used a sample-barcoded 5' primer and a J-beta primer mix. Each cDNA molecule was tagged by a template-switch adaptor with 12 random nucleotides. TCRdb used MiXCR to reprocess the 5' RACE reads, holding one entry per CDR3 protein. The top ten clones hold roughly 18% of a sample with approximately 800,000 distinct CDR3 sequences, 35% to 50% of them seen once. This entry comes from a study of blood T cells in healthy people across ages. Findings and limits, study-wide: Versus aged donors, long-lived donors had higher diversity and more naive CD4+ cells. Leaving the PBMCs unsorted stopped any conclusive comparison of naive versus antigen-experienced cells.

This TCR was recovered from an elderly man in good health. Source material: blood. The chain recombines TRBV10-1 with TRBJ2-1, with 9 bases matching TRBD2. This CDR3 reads CASSEVLAGVGEQFF. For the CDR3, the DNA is TGCGCCAGCAGTGAGGTATTAGCGGGAGTTGGTGAGCAGTTCTTC.